This T cell receptor beta chain was sequenced in a study of T-cell memory formation after mild COVID-19. TCRdb re-analysed the 5' RACE reads in MiXCR, keeping a single row per CDR3 protein. Of about 110,000 distinct CDR3 sequences listed, 20% to 25% are singletons. Comment on this clonotype: Its antigen is currently unknown.

Study outcomes and limitations: Prior to infection, memory already included some responding clones, suggesting cross-reactive memory joined. The authors left the SARS-CoV-2 specificity of second-wave clones peaking on day 37 unconfirmed.

The V gene's germline CDR1 is SEHNR and CDR2 FQNEAQ (reference sequence). V was shortened by 1 base and J by 0 bases, with 11 bases between the two germline ends. The CDR3 totals 16 residues. This TCR was recovered from a man between 18 and 29 years old who had mild COVID-19 (a few samples of this study predate the infection). Cell type and time point are not known. This chain connects TRBV7-9 to TRBJ2-3, with D unclear. Sequenced material: PBMCs or a T cell subset sorted from them (not recorded which). CDR3 protein: CASSLGWNPSTDTQYF. The CDR3 DNA sequence: TGTGCCAGCAGCTTAGGTTGGAACCCTAGCACAGATACGCAGTATTTT.